These 27 T cell receptor beta chains originate from one sample sequenced in a study of cytomegalovirus exposure and HLA in healthy donors. Profiling relied on immunoSEQ multiplex PCR, and the TCRdb table lists in-frame clones only, not all of them. In the table there are hundreds of thousands of clones, roughly 84% of which are singletons. Sequences were obtained from PBMCs. All receptors come from a woman aged 18-29 years in good health and CMV-seropositive.

The chain uses TRBV9 and TRBJ2-5, with D perhaps TRBD2 (7 bases). The germline gives CDR1 SGDLS, CDR2 YYNGEE. There are 17 residues in the CDR3. Trimming cost V 0 bases and J 2 bases, with 17 bases left between them. The CDR3 spells CASSVGVGGGPQETQYF. As DNA, the CDR3 is TGTGCCAGCAGCGTAGGAGTTGGGGGGGGGCCACAAGAGACCCAGTACTTC.

The gene calls are TRBV4-1 and TRBJ2-1, with TRBD2 identical over 12 bases. This CDR3 is 19 amino acids long. Germline trimming cut 4 bases from V and 3 bases from J; bases unmatched to any gene: 13. CDR1 and CDR2 (germline): MGHRA, YSYEKL. CDR3 residues: CASSRGGLAGGRGYNEQFF. CDR3 bases: TGCGCCAGCAGCCGGGGGGGACTAGCGGGCGGAAGGGGCTACAATGAGCAGTTCTTC.

This chain links TRBV30 with TRBJ1-5; the match to TRBD1 covers 7 bases. CDR3 length: 14 amino acids. Germline CDR1 reads GTSNPN; CDR2 reads SVGIG (reference sequence). With V trimmed by 4 bases and J by 5 bases, 8 bases remained unmatched. CDR3 amino acids: CAWTLTGIDQPQHF. The CDR3 nucleotides read TGTGCCTGGACCTTGACAGGGATCGATCAGCCCCAGCATTTT.

The rearrangement uses TRBV27 and TRBJ2-5; tentatively, D is TRBD2 (7 bases). The CDR3 spans 15 residues. Germline CDR1 MNHEY, CDR2 SMNVEV (reference sequence). V was pared by 4 bases and J by 1 base, with 13 bases between. The CDR3 spells CASSSVRGGQETQYF. CDR3 nucleotides: TGTGCCAGCAGTTCCGTTAGGGGGGGCCAAGAGACCCAGTACTTC.

The chain uses TRBV7-9 and TRBJ2-7; 9 bases are a match to TRBD2. The CDR3 extends over 15 amino acids. CDR1 SEHNR and CDR2 FQNEAQ come from the germline V gene (reference sequence). The ends lost 5 bases at V and 3 bases at J; junction bases unmatched: 8. This CDR3 reads CASSPALAGIYEQYF. The CDR3 nucleotides read TGTGCCAGCAGCCCCGCCCTAGCGGGAATCTACGAGCAGTACTTC.

This rearrangement joins TRBV9 to TRBJ1-2; TRBD1 aligns across 9 bases. Germline values: CDR1 SGDLS, CDR2 YYNGEE. The CDR3 is 19 residues long. The ends lost 3 bases at V and 4 bases at J; junction bases unmatched: 19. Here the CDR3 reads CASSGYSWNRGRLPYGYTF. CDR3 sequence (DNA): TGTGCCAGCAGCGGATACTCTTGGAACAGGGGGCGTCTTCCCTATGGCTACACCTTC.

The chain is built from TRBV10-3 and TRBJ2-2, with D possibly being TRBD2 (7 bases). The V gene lost 6 bases and the J gene lost 3 bases, with 11 bases spanning the gap. The CDR3 extends over 14 amino acids. The germline V gene has CDR1 ENHRY and CDR2 SYGVKD. The CDR3 sequence is CAIRSGGDTGELFF. CDR3 bases: TGTGCCATCAGGTCGGGGGGCGACACCGGGGAGCTGTTTTTT.

This rearrangement joins TRBV25-1 to TRBJ1-4; the D is unclear. Germline CDR1 MGHDK, CDR2 SYGVNS. The V gene lost 5 bases and the J gene lost 8 bases, with 18 bases spanning the gap. The CDR3 covers 15 residues. CDR3 region: CASSPTGPRPEKLFF. CDR3 coding DNA: TGTGCCAGCAGTCCGACGGGTCCAAGACCGGAAAAACTGTTTTTT.

The chain uses TRBV21-1 and TRBJ1-1; TRBD1 is the table's D call, not checked against the DNA. TRBV21-1 is a pseudogene locus. This CDR3 is built from 16 residues. CDR3 protein: CASSKGGDTKNTEAFF. The CDR3 bases are TGTGCCAGCAGCAAAGGAGGGGACACGAAGAACACTGAAGCTTTCTTT.

This chain connects TRBV5-1 to TRBJ1-1; D might be TRBD1 (5 bases). The CDR3 is 20 amino acids. The V gene lost 2 bases and the J gene lost 0 bases, with 26 bases spanning the gap. CDR1 is SGHRS and CDR2 is YFSETQ in the germline V gene. For the CDR3, the DNA is TGCGCCAGCAGCTTAGCGAAAACTCAAAGTGGGGGGTTCCTGAACACTGAAGCTTTCTTT. This encodes CASSLAKTQSGGFLNTEAFF.

The chain carries TRBV6-1 and TRBJ1-5; 8 bases map to TRBD1. The CDR3 length is 15 residues. V dropped 6 bases and J dropped 6; count of bases not matched to a gene: 10. Germline loops: CDR1 MNHNS, CDR2 SASEGT. The CDR3 coding sequence is TGTGCCAGCAGGGGGGGACAGGCCAATCTTCAGCCCCAGCATTTT. Protein: CASRGGQANLQPQHF.

The genes are TRBV9 and TRBJ1-4; TRBD1 aligns across 7 bases. This CDR3 region has 15 residues. CDR1 is SGDLS and CDR2 is YYNGEE in the germline V gene. V was clipped by 0 bases and J by 8 bases; unmatched bases: 7. The CDR3 DNA reads as TGTGCCAGCAGCGTAGAAGGACAGGTACAAGAAAAACTGTTTTTT. This codes for CASSVEGQVQEKLFF.

The chain links TRBV19 to TRBJ2-3; TRBD2 matches at 9 bases. CDR1 is LNHDA and CDR2 is SQIVND in the germline V gene (reference sequence). The CDR3 totals 15 residues. The J segment lost 4 bases and the V segment lost 6 bases, leaving 8 bases of the junction unmatched. The CDR3: CASRKPGLAPDTQYF. For the CDR3, the DNA is TGTGCCAGTAGGAAACCGGGACTAGCCCCAGATACGCAGTATTTT.

The J gene is TRBJ1-1, the V gene TRBV30, with 7 bases that match TRBD1. Germline V gene lookup returns CDR1 GTSNPN and CDR2 SVGIG (reference sequence). This CDR3 is built from 14 residues. V was clipped by 5 bases and J by 1 base; unmatched bases: 7. CDR3: CAWRRGQSNTEAFF. CDR3 sequence (DNA): TGTGCCTGGCGACGGGGACAGTCGAACACTGAAGCTTTCTTT.

The chain has TRBV14 and TRBJ1-1; D perhaps matches TRBD1 (6 bases). CDR1 is SGHDN, CDR2 FVKESK, per germline. V shed 0 bases and J shed 2 bases, with 13 bases lying between them. The CDR3 has 16 amino acids. As DNA, the CDR3 is TGTGCCAGCAGCCAAGAAACAGGGACGATTAACACTGAAGCTTTCTTT. Its protein is CASSQETGTINTEAFF.

The chain employs TRBV5-1 and TRBJ2-7, with D possibly matching TRBD1 (6 bases). This CDR3 region has 15 residues. V was pared by 0 bases and J by 0 bases, with 10 bases between. Germline V gene sequence: CDR1 SGHRS, CDR2 YFSETQ. CDR3 nucleotides: TGCGCCAGCAGCTTGGGGGGGCTTAGCTCCTACGAGCAGTACTTC. Encoded protein: CASSLGGLSSYEQYF.

The V and J genes are TRBV11-3 and TRBJ1-1; perhaps TRBD1 as D (5 bases). Trimming pared 4 bases from V and 2 bases from J, leaving 11 bases between. CDR1 is SGHNT and CDR2 is YENEEA in the germline V gene. The CDR3 loop spans 14 amino acids. The DNA of the CDR3 is TGTGCCAGCAGCTCGGGGGGGAGTAACACTGAAGCTTTCTTT. This codes for CASSSGGSNTEAFF.

This rearrangement joins TRBV5-6 to TRBJ1-2; D is perhaps TRBD1 (6 bases). CDR3 length: 15 residues. CDR1 and CDR2 from the germline V gene are SGHDT and YYEEEE. V dropped 5 bases and J dropped 2 bases, with 16 bases sitting between them. The CDR3, as DNA: TGTGCCAGCAGTTCGCAACAGGGTAACAACTATGGCTACACCTTC. It codes for CASSSQQGNNYGYTF.

The rearrangement links TRBV2 to TRBJ2-5; 8 positions agree with TRBD2. CDR3 length: 16 residues. Germline V gene sequence: CDR1 SNHLY, CDR2 FYNNEI. J gave up 4 bases and V 1 base, and 8 bases lay outside the gene matches. Written as DNA, the CDR3 is TGTGCCAGCAGTGAAGGCTCCACTAGCGGTCTAGAGACCCAGTACTTC. This sequence encodes CASSEGSTSGLETQYF. Filled out from reference TRBV2 and TRBJ2-5, the complete variable domain reads EPEVTQTPSHQVTQMGQEVILRCVPISNHLYFYWYRQILGQKVEFLVSFYNNEISEKSEIFDDQFSVERPDGSNFTLKIRSTKLEDSAMYFCASSEGSTSGLETQYFGPGTRLLVL.

On this clone itself: A junction boundary mismatches the germline segment, possibly from a read error. The J gene is TRBJ2-1, the V gene TRBV5-1, with 7 bases lining up with TRBD1. This CDR3 contains 13 residues. CDR1 is SGHRS and CDR2 is YFSETQ in the germline V gene. CDR3 nucleotides: TGCGCCAGCAGACCATCCTCCGGGACAGCTTGGATCTTC. It yields the protein CASRPSSGTAWIF.

A single count supports this clone. The chain couples TRBV7-8 to TRBJ2-7; 7 bases align to TRBD1. This CDR3 has 17 residues. Germline lookup yields CDR1 SGHVS and CDR2 FQNEAQ. Losses at the gene ends were 3 bases for V and 2 bases for J; bases not matched to a gene: 13. CDR3 region: CASSFLPTGTETYEQYF. The DNA of the CDR3 is TGTGCCAGCAGCTTCCTCCCGACCGGGACAGAGACCTACGAGCAGTACTTC. Combining the CDR3 with reference TRBV7-8 and TRBJ2-7 gives the whole variable domain GAGVSQSPRYKVAKRGQDVALRCDPISGHVSLFWYQQALGQGPEFLTYFQNEAQLDKSGLPSDRFFAERPEGSVSTLKIQRTQQEDSAVYLCASSFLPTGTETYEQYFGPGTRLTVT.

V and J are TRBV7-8 and TRBJ1-5; TRBD1 matches 10 bases. Germline-derived CDR1 and CDR2 are SGHVS and FQNEAQ. Trimming at V came to 1 base and at J to 7 bases, leaving 4 bases not matched to a gene. CDR3 size: 15 residues. This CDR3 reads CASSLGQGAGQPQHF. The CDR3 DNA reads TGTGCCAGCAGCTTAGGACAGGGGGCCGGCCAGCCCCAGCATTTT.

The gene calls are TRBV5-6 and TRBJ2-1, with 7 nucleotides matching TRBD2. CDR1 and CDR2 (germline): SGHDT, YYEEEE. The CDR3 sequence is 15 residues long. V was pared by 2 bases and J by 5 bases, with 7 bases of the junction left unmatched. The CDR3 nucleotides read TGTGCCAGCAGCTTACGCGGGAGAGTTGACAATGAGCAGTTCTTC. Its protein product is CASSLRGRVDNEQFF.

V and J are TRBV19 and TRBJ1-5; 7 bases align to TRBD1. Trimming took 2 bases from V and 5 from J; bases not matched to a gene: 6. The CDR3 sequence is 15 residues long. Germline V gives CDR1 LNHDA, CDR2 SQIVND (reference sequence). The CDR3 sequence is CASSITGAAYQPQHF. Here the CDR3 DNA reads TGTGCCAGTAGTATAACAGGGGCGGCTTATCAGCCCCAGCATTTT.

The chain has TRBV7-3 and TRBJ2-1; 7 positions match TRBD2. Germline V CDR1 and CDR2: SGHTA, FQGTGA. The CDR3 consists of 15 residues. V shed 1 base, J shed 2 bases, and the junction held 2 bases outside the gene matches. The DNA of the CDR3 is TGTGCCAGCAGCTTAAGGGGAGGGACCTACAATGAGCAGTTCTTC. Its protein product is CASSLRGGTYNEQFF.

V gene TRBV7-9 combines with J gene TRBJ2-7; D gene unclear. Trimming pared 4 bases from V and 2 bases from J, leaving 18 bases between. Germline V lookup: CDR1 SEHNR, CDR2 FQNEAQ (reference sequence). The CDR3 has 16 amino acids. The CDR3, as DNA: TGTGCCAGCAGCTCGCAATCGGGTGTTGATGCCTACGAGCAGTACTTC. As protein: CASSSQSGVDAYEQYF.

J is TRBJ1-2 and V is TRBV29-1, with D possibly TRBD1 on 5 matching bases. V gave up 3 bases and J gave up 8 bases, with 22 bases separating them. This CDR3 has 15 amino acids. CDR1 is SQVTM and CDR2 is ANQGSEA in the germline V gene. CDR3 DNA sequence: TGCAGCGTTGATAGTCTTGGGGCAGGTCTTCAGGGCTACACCTTC. Translating it yields CSVDSLGAGLQGYTF.